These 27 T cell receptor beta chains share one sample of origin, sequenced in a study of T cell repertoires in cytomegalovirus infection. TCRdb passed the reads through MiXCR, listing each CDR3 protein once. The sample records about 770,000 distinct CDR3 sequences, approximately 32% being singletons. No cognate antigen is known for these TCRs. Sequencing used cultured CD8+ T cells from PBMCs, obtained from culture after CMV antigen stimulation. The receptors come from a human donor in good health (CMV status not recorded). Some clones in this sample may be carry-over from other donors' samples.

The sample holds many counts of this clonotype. The CDR3 sequence: CASSPGGGNEQFF. The CDR3 DNA follows: TGTGCCAGCAGCCCGGGGGGGGGCAATGAGCAGTTCTTC. The rearrangement links TRBV7-9 to TRBJ2-1, with 8 bases matching TRBD2. The V gene's germline CDR1 is SEHNR and CDR2 FQNEAQ (reference sequence). CDR3 length: 13 amino acids. V lost 5 bases, J lost 6 bases, and 3 bases stayed unmatched.

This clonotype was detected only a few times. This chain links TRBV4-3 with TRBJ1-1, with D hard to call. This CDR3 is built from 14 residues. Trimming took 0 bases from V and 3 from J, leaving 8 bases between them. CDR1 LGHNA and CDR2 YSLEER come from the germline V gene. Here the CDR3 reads CASSQDFGDTEAFF. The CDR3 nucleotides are TGCGCCAGCAGCCAAGATTTCGGCGACACTGAAGCTTTCTTT.

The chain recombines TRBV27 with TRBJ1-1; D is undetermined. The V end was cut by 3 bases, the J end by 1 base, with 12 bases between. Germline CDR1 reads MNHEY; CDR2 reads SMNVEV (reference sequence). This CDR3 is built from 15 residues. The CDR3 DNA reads TGTGCCAGCAGTTTGTCATTACACCGGAACACTGAAGCTTTCTTT. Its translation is CASSLSLHRNTEAFF.

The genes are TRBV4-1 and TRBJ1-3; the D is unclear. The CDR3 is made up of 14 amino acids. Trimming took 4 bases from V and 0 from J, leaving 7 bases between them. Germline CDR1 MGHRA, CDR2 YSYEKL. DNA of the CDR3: TGCGCCAGCAGCCCGGAGAGCTCTGGAAACACCATATATTTT. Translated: CASSPESSGNTIYF.

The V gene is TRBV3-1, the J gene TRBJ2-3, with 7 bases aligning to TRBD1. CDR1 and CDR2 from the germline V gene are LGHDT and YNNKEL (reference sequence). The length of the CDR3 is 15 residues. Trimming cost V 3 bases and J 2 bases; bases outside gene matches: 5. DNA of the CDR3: TGTGCCAGCAGCCATGTGGGACAGTCCACAGATACGCAGTATTTT. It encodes CASSHVGQSTDTQYF.

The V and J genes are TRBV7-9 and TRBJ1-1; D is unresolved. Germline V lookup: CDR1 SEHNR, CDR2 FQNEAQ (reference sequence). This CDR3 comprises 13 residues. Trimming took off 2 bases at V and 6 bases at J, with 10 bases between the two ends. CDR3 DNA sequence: TGTGCCAGCAGCTTACCCGGGCAGGCTGAAGCTTTCTTT. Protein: CASSLPGQAEAFF.

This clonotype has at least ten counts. Written as DNA, the CDR3 is TGTGCCAGCAGCTCACAGAAGTACAATGAGCAGTTCTTC. Amino acids: CASSSQKYNEQFF. V is TRBV7-6 and J is TRBJ2-1; no clear D. The CDR3 runs to 13 residues. Per germline, CDR1 SGHVS and CDR2 FNYEAQ. The V gene lost 4 bases and the J gene lost 4 bases, with 8 bases spanning the gap.

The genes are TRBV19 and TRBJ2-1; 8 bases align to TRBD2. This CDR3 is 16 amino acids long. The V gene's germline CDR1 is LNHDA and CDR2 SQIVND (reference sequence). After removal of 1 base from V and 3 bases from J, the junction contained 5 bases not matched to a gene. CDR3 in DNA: TGTGCCAGTAGTATAGGGGCGGGGGGATACTACAATGAGCAGTTCTTC. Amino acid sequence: CASSIGAGGYYNEQFF.

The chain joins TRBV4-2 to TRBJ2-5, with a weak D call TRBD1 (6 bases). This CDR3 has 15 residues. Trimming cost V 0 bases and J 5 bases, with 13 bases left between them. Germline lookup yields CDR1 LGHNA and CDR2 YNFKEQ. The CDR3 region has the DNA TGTGCCAGCAGCCAAGATCGGGCAGGGGATGAGACCCAGTACTTC. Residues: CASSQDRAGDETQYF.

This CDR3 reads CSARDYKGGPFNEQFF. The CDR3 DNA follows: TGCAGTGCTAGAGATTATAAGGGGGGGCCTTTTAATGAGCAGTTCTTC. This chain joins TRBV20-1 and TRBJ2-1, with D possibly TRBD2 on 7 matching bases. The ends were cut back, 0 bases at V and 7 bases at J, with 19 bases in the middle. Germline V gives CDR1 DFQATT, CDR2 SNEGSKA (reference sequence). The CDR3 is 16 residues long.

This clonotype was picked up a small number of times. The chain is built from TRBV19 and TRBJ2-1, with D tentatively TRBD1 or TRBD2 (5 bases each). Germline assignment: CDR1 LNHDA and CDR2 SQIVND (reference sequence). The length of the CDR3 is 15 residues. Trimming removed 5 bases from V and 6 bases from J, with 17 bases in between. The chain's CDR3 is CASSFLRDGPNEQFF. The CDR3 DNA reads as TGTGCCAGTAGTTTCCTCCGGGACGGACCCAATGAGCAGTTCTTC.

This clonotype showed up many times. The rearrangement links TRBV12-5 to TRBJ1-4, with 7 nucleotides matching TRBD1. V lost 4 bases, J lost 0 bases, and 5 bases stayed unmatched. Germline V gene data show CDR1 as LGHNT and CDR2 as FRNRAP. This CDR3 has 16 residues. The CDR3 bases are TGTGCTAGTGGTTGGGGGACAGATGCAACTAATGAAAAACTGTTTTTT. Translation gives CASGWGTDATNEKLFF.

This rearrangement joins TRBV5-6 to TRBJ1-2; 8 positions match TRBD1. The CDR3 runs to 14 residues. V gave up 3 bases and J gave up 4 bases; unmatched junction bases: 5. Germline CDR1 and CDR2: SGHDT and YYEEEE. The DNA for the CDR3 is TGTGCCAGCAGCTGGGGGACAGGCCTCTATGGCTACACCTTC. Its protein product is CASSWGTGLYGYTF.

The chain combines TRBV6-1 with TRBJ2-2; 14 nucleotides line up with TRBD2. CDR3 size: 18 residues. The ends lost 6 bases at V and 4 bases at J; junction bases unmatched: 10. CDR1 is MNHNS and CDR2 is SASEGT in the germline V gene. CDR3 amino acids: CASSPGLAGEVGTGELFF. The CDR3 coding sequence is TGTGCCAGCAGCCCGGGACTAGCGGGGGAAGTAGGCACCGGGGAGCTGTTTTTT.

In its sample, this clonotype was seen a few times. CDR3 coding DNA: TGTGCCAGTAGTATGGAGCACACTGAAGCTTTCTTT. Translating gives CASSMEHTEAFF. The V and J genes are TRBV19 and TRBJ1-1; D ambiguous. The CDR3 totals 12 residues. Trimming removed 3 bases from V and 3 bases from J, with 5 bases in between. CDR1 and CDR2 (germline): LNHDA, SQIVND (reference sequence).

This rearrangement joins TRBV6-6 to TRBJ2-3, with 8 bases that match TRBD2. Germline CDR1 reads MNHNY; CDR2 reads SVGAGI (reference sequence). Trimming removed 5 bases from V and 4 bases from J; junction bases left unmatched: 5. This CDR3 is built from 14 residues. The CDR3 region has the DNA TGTGCCAGCAGTGACCGGGGGGGGCCAGATACGCAGTATTTT. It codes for CASSDRGGPDTQYF.

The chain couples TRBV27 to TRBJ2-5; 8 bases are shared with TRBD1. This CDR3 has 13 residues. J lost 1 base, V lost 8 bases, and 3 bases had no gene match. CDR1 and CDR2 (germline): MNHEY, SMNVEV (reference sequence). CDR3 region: CASGQGVQETQYF. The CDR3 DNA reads TGTGCCAGCGGACAGGGCGTCCAAGAGACCCAGTACTTC.

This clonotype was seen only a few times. This CDR3 is CASSRLADTQYF. CDR3 in DNA: TGTGCCAGCAGCCGACTAGCAGATACGCAGTATTTT. The gene calls are TRBV11-2 and TRBJ2-3, with D possibly TRBD2 on 6 matching bases. Germline assignment: CDR1 SGHAT and CDR2 FQNNGV. CDR3 size: 12 residues. Trimming stripped 5 bases from V and 4 bases from J, with 7 bases between.

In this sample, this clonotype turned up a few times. CDR3 loop: CASSQLSGGTYEQYF. DNA for the CDR3: TGCGCCAGCAGCCAATTATCAGGCGGCACCTACGAGCAGTACTTC. The rearrangement links TRBV4-1 to TRBJ2-7; D ambiguous. The germline V gene encodes CDR1 MGHRA and CDR2 YSYEKL. This CDR3 spans 15 amino acids. Trimming took off 2 bases at V and 2 bases at J, with 13 bases between the two ends.

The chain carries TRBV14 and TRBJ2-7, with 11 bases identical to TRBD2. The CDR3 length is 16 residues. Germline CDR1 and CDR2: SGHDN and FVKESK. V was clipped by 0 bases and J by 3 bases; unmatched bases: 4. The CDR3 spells CASSQELAGAYYEQYF. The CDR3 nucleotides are TGTGCCAGCAGCCAAGAACTAGCGGGGGCGTACTACGAGCAGTACTTC.

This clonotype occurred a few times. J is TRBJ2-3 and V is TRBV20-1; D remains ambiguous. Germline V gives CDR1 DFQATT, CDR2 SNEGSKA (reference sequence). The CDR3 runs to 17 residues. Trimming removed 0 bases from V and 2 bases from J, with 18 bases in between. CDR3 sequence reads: CSARDFLATYSTDTQYF. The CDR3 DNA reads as TGCAGTGCTAGAGATTTTTTAGCTACCTACTCCACAGATACGCAGTATTTT.

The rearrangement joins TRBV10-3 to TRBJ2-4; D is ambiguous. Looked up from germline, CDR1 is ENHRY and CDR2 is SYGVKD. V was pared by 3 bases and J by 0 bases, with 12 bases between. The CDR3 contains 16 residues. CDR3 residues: CAISDSVILAKNIQYF. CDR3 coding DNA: TGTGCCATCAGTGATTCTGTGATTTTAGCCAAAAACATTCAGTACTTC.

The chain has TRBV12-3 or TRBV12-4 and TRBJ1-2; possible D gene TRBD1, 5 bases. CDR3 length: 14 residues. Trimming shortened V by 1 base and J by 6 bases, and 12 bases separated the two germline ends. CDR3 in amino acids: CASSLVAGLDGYTF. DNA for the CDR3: TGTGCCAGCAGTTTAGTTGCAGGGTTGGATGGCTACACCTTC.

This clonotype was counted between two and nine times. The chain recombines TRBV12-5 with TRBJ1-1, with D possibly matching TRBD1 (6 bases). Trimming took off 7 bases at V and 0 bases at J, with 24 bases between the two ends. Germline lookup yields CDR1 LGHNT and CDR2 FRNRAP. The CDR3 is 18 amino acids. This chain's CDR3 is CASVFVGGGPDLNTEAFF. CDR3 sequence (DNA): TGTGCTAGTGTCTTCGTCGGGGGGGGCCCAGACTTGAACACTGAAGCTTTCTTT.

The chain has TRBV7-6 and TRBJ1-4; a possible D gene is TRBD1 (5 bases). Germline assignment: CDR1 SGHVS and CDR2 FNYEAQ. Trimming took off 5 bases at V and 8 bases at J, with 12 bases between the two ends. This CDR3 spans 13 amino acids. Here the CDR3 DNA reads TGTGCCAGCAGCCCCCAATCAGGGGAAAAACTGTTTTTT. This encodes CASSPQSGEKLFF.

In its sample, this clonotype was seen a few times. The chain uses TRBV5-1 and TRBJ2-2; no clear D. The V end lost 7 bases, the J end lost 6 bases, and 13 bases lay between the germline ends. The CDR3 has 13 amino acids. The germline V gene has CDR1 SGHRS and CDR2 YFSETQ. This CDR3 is CASRPRLAGELFF. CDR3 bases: TGCGCCAGCCGCCCCCGTTTGGCCGGGGAGCTGTTTTTT.

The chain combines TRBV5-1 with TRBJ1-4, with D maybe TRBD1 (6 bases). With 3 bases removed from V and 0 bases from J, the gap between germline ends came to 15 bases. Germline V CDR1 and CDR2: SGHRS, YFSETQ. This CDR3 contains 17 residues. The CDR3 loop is CASSSQGRSATNEKLFF. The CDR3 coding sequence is TGCGCCAGCAGCTCACAGGGACGTAGCGCAACTAATGAAAAACTGTTTTTT.